The T cell receptor (beta chain) described here comes from a study of OX40 agonist ivuxolimab in advanced cancers. Method: immunoSEQ multiplex PCR; TCRdb's copy keeps in-frame clones and lacks some. The profile shows 35,000 to 45,000 clones, over 75% of them singletons. Deletions cut 2 bases from V and 4 bases from J, with 3 bases between. Germline CDR1 MNHNS, CDR2 SASEGT. The CDR3 is made up of 11 amino acids. This clonotype was sampled from an adult with an advanced solid tumor such as melanoma, head and neck, liver or kidney cancer. The rearrangement links TRBV6-1 to TRBJ2-7; D unresolved. Sequences were derived from CD4+ or CD8+ T cells sorted from blood, sampled in a trial of the OX40 agonist ivuxolimab. The CDR3 spells CASSERYEQYF. The CDR3 DNA is TGTGCCAGCAGTGAACGATACGAGCAGTACTTC.